This T cell receptor beta chain was recorded in a study of CD4 T cell repertoires in COVID-19 listed by TCRdb under 2021. Describing the broader study: To analyze cross-reactivity, CFSE-low cells were expanded with IL-2 for 10 days and then labeled again and restimulated with spike proteins from other coronaviruses. In COVID-19-recovered individuals, the study described naturally processed CD4+ T cell responses to SARS-CoV-2 spike and nucleoprotein and used TCR Vbeta sequencing to evaluate clonal composition. In three recovered individuals, the TCR Vbeta repertoire of SARS-CoV-2-reactive T cells was analyzed at the subset level. What the work shows at the level of the full study, not this receptor alone: Consistent with cross-reactivity, between about 6.5 and 27% of SARS-CoV-2 clonotypes also showed up in secondary cultures stimulated with SARS-CoV and/or HKU1 spike. Several of the most expanded SARS-CoV-2-reactive clonotypes were found to be shared between two or all three memory subsets, suggesting intraclonal diversification.

Memory T cell samples that were not cultured were sequenced immediately after ex vivo isolation. CD4+ total memory, central memory, effector memory and circulating T follicular helper cells were isolated from peripheral blood mononuclear cells. The library was built by means of the immunoSEQ multiplex PCR assay. Per the authors' processing: Repertoire overlap between subsets was quantified using the Chao-Jaccard similarity index and counts of shared clonotypes. Sourced from immuneACCESS, this table was stored by TCRdb with only in-frame sequences that have V and J called. A share of the clones is absent; for the studies checked, an unresolved V gene accounts for under half, and the remainder has no known explanation. That table is the source of V, J and clone size, and D and trimming were worked out from the DNA. For this sample the table gives some 24,000 clones, of which roughly 92% were detected only once. The top ten clones comprise under 0.8% of the sample.

From the germline V gene, CDR1 is SNHLY and CDR2 is FYNNEI. The CDR3, from cysteine to phenylalanine, totals 15 residues. The sequence is cut down to CDR3 DNA, 45 bases in frame from base 1. V is cut back by 6 bases and J by 5 bases, with 7 bases in the junction unmatched. To note about this clone: Its target antigen remains unknown. Nothing much larger sits one base from this clone, and base qualities are not available.

The starting material was circulating follicular helper CD4+ T cells (cTfh) from blood, obtained before the COVID-19 pandemic. The cell subset or site label for this specimen denotes: circulating T follicular helper cells. Here the chain combines TRBV2 and TRBJ2-5; 12 junctional bases match TRBD1. The sequence was obtained from a human donor who had COVID-19. CDR3 loop: CASRGTGGGAETQYF. The DNA sequence is given as TGTGCCAGCAGGGGGACAGGGGGCGGAGCGGAGACCCAGTACTTC.